The clone carrying this T cell receptor beta chain was seen more than once but under ten times. Its specificity is not known. From germline, CDR1 is MNHNS and CDR2 SASEGT. CDR3 length equals 14 residues. The V end lost 5 bases, the J end lost 8 bases, and 13 bases lay between the germline ends. Priming with a constant-region primer yielded TCR beta cDNA from 450 to 550 ng total RNA. ARM-PCR was slightly modified, and three nested multiplex PCR rounds with it gave rise to the TCR beta libraries. The study ran its first two PCR rounds for nine to eleven cycles each, using TRBV1-TRBV30 forward primers and a C-beta reverse primer. MiXCR, run by TCRdb on the multiplex PCR reads, gives a single entry per CDR3 protein. The sample has around 170,000 distinct CDR3 sequences; 60% are singletons. These data are taken from a study of tumor-infiltrating lymphocytes in primary liver carcinoma. Study as a whole: Between about 4 and 11 cm across, the tumors were all of stage T1-T3 N0M0.

Unsorted whole blood yielded blood RNA, and germline DNA was extracted as well. Findings of the study overall: Tumor-adjacent and tumor-blood pairs shared a smaller degree of overlap than tumor region pairs.

This TCR came from a man between 35 and 55 years old with primary liver carcinoma and hepatitis B virus infection. V is TRBV6-1 and J is TRBJ1-6; D is unclear. The specimen was peripheral blood. CDR3 sequence: CASSLTPDDSPLHF. DNA of the CDR3: TGTGCCAGCAGTTTGACTCCGGATGATTCACCCCTCCACTTT.